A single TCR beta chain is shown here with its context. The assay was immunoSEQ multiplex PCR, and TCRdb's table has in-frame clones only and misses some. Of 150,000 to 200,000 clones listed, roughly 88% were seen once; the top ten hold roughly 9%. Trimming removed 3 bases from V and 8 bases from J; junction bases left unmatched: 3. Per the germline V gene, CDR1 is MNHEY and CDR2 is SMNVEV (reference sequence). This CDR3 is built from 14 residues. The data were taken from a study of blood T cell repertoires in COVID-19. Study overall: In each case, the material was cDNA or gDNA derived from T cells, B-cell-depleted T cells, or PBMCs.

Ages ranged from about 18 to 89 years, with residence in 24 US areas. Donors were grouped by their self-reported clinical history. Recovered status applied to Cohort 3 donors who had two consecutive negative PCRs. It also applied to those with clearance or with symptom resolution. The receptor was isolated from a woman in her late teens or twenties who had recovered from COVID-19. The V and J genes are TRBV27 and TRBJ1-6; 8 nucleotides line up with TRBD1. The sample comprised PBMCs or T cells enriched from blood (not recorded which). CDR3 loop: CASSFGQGHSPLHF. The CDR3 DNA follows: TGTGCCAGCAGTTTCGGACAGGGACATTCACCCCTCCACTTT.